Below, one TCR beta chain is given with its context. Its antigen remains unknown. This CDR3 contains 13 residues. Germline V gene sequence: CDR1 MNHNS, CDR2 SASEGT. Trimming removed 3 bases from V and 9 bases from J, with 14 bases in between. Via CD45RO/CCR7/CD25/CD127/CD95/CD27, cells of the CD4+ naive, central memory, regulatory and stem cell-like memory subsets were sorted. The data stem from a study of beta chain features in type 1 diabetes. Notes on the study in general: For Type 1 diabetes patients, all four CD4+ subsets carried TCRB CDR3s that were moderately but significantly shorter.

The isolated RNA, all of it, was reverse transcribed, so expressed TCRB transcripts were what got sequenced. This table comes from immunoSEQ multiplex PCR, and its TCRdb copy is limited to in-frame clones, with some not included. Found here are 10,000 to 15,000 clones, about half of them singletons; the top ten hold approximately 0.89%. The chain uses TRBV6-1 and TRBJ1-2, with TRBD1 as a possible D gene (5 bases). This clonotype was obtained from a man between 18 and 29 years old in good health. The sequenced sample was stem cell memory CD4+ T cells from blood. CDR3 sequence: CASSDDRISRYTF. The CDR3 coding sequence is TGTGCCAGCAGTGACGACAGAATCTCCCGCTACACCTTC.